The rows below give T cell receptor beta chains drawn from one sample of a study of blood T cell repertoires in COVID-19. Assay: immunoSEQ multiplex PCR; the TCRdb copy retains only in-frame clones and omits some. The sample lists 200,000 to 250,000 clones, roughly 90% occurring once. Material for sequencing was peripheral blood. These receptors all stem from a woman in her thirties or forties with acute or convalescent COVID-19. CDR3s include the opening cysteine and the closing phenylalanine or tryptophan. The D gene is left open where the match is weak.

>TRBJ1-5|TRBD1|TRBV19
TGTGCCAGTAGTGCCGGGACAGGCCCAATCGTCCGGAATCAGCCCCAGCATTTT
CASSAGTGPIVRNQPQHF
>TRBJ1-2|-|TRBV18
TGTGCCAGCTCATCATCACAGGCGCAGGACTATGGCTACACCTTC
CASSSSQAQDYGYTF
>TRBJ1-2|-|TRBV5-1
TGCGCCAGCAGCTTGGGCCGAGGGGGTGGAGGCTACACCTTC
CASSLGRGGGGYTF
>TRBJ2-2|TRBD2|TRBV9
TGTGCCAGCAGCGTAGGTCCTAGCGGGGGTACCGGGGAGCTGTTTTTT
CASSVGPSGGTGELFF
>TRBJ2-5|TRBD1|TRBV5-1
TGCGCCAGCCGGGACAGGGGTGTGCGAGAGACCCAGTACTTC
CASRDRGVRETQYF
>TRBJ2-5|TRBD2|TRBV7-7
TGTGCCAGCAGCCTTAGCGGGGGGGCCGGTGAGACCCAGTACTTC
CASSLSGGAGETQYF
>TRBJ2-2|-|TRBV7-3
TGTGCCAGCAGCCCCAACCCCCTGGGAAGCGGCACCGGGGAGCTGTTTTTT
CASSPNPLGSGTGELFF
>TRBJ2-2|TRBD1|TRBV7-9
TGTGCCAGCAGCTTACAGGGGGCGGGCACCGGGGAGCTGTTTTTT
CASSLQGAGTGELFF
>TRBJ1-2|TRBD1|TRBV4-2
TGTGCCAGCAGCCAGACCCCAGGGGGCGCGGGCAGTGGCTACACCTTC
CASSQTPGGAGSGYTF
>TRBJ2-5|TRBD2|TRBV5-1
TGCGCCAGCAGCTTGGCTTTTGCGGGGGGCCGGCAAGAGACCCAGTACTTC
CASSLAFAGGRQETQYF